The 28 T cell receptor beta chains listed next were all sequenced from one sample in a study of molecular identifiers for immune sequencing clone quantification. TCRdb re-analysed the PCR reads in MiXCR, keeping a single row per CDR3 protein. The sample consists of over 35,000 distinct CDR3 sequences, more than 20% of them appearing once. Specimen: naive CD8+ T cells from blood, with Jurkat cell RNA spiked in. The subset denotes: FACS-sorted CD8+CD4-CCR7+CD45RA+ naive T cells. Receptors originate from a human donor in good health. Some libraries in this study had Jurkat cell RNA spiked in.

V gene TRBV6-5 combines with J gene TRBJ1-1, with TRBD1 matching over 7 bases. The V segment lost 2 bases and the J segment 7 bases; nucleotides outside the gene matches: 1. The CDR3 covers 12 residues. Germline CDR1 MNHEY, CDR2 SVGAGI. DNA of the CDR3: TGTGCCAGCAGTTACGGACAGGATGAAGCTTTCTTT. Protein: CASSYGQDEAFF.

This clonotype was counted at least ten times. The chain combines TRBV6-1 with TRBJ2-5; maybe TRBD1 (6 bases). The V and J ends lost 1 base and 2 bases respectively, with 14 bases between them. CDR1 and CDR2 from the germline V gene are MNHNS and SASEGT. The CDR3 has 16 residues. The DNA of the CDR3 is TGTGCCAGCAGTGAAGGAGTAGCAGGGGATCAAGAGACCCAGTACTTC. Translation: CASSEGVAGDQETQYF.

This clonotype was recorded many times. The gene calls are TRBV4-3 and TRBJ2-2, with D perhaps being TRBD1 or TRBD2 (5 bases each). The V end lost 5 bases, the J end lost 5 bases, and 15 bases lay between the germline ends. The CDR3 length is 15 residues. CDR1 is LGHNA and CDR2 is YSLEER in the germline V gene. The CDR3 here is CASSAGFGGTGELFF. The CDR3 DNA follows: TGCGCCAGCAGCGCAGGGTTCGGAGGTACCGGGGAGCTGTTTTTT.

The sample holds a few counts of this clonotype. Given a much more abundant clone one base away, this may be a read error. The rearrangement joins TRBV27 to TRBJ2-6; D is ambiguous. This CDR3 is 18 amino acids long. Per germline, CDR1 MNHEY and CDR2 SMNVEV (reference sequence). Between the trimmed V and J ends, which lost 5 bases and 0 bases, there was a span of 17 bases. The CDR3 reads CASSLTVPANSGANVLTF. The CDR3 DNA sequence: TGTGCCAGCAGTCTCACTGTACCGGCCAACTCTGGGGCCAACGTCCTGACTTTC.

This clonotype was seen ten or more times. This sequence joins TRBV7-9 and TRBJ1-1, with D uncertain. V shed 5 bases and J shed 7 bases, with 8 bases lying between them. The CDR3 runs 11 residues. Germline values: CDR1 SEHNR, CDR2 FQNEAQ (reference sequence). The CDR3, as DNA: TGTGCCAGCAGCCAAAACTATGAAGCTTTCTTT. Its protein product is CASSQNYEAFF.

Comments on this clonotype: The junction does not match germline at one end; this may be a read error. The chain is built from TRBV7-6 and TRBJ2-3, with 14 bases aligning to TRBD2. Germline V lookup: CDR1 SGHVS, CDR2 FNYEAQ. The CDR3 has 16 residues. CDR3 protein: CASVGLAGEGTDTQYF. The CDR3 DNA reads as TGTGCCAGCGTGGGACTAGCGGGAGAAGGCACCGATACGCAGTATTTT.

This clonotype was seen at least ten times. This rearrangement joins TRBV5-1 to TRBJ2-3, with 7 bases matching TRBD1. J gave up 2 bases and V 0 bases, and 6 bases lay outside the gene matches. Germline V gives CDR1 SGHRS, CDR2 YFSETQ. The CDR3 loop spans 16 amino acids. The CDR3 DNA reads as TGCGCCAGCAGCTTGGGACAGGGCTGGATCACAGATACGCAGTATTTT. This gives the protein CASSLGQGWITDTQYF.

By sample share, this clonotype is medium-sized. The chain joins TRBV7-9 to TRBJ1-1; 7 bases are shared with TRBD1. Germline V gene data show CDR1 as SEHNR and CDR2 as FQNEAQ (reference sequence). The CDR3 is made up of 15 amino acids. Trimming removed 5 bases from V and 0 bases from J; junction bases left unmatched: 6. The CDR3 DNA sequence: TGTGCCAGCAGCCAACAGACAGGGATGAACACTGAAGCTTTCTTT. Protein: CASSQQTGMNTEAFF.

This clonotype has a count of ten or more. The V gene is TRBV23-1, the J gene TRBJ1-5; no reliable D call. TRBV23-1 is an ORF for which the function is uncertain. Trimming took 11 bases from V and 8 from J, leaving 16 bases between them. This CDR3 region has 12 residues. CDR3 bases: TGCGCCGCAGTAAGGGTCCCGGAGCCCCAGCATTTT. Translating gives CAAVRVPEPQHF.

Ten or more counts support this clonotype. The DNA for the CDR3 is TGTGCCAGCAGATTAGAGAACACTGAAGCTTTCTTT. This sequence encodes CASRLENTEAFF. The V and J genes are TRBV4-2 and TRBJ1-1; D call uncertain. CDR1 LGHNA and CDR2 YNFKEQ come from the germline V gene. With 6 bases removed from V and 1 base from J, the gap between germline ends came to 6 bases. The CDR3 totals 12 residues.

There are many counts of this clonotype. The chain joins TRBV28 to TRBJ1-5; TRBD1 matches at 8 bases. V shed 2 bases, J shed 7 bases, and the junction held 7 bases outside the gene matches. CDR3 length: 15 amino acids. Germline lookup yields CDR1 MDHEN and CDR2 SYDVKM. The CDR3 protein is CASSLRQGAAQPQHF. The CDR3 DNA is TGTGCCAGCAGTTTAAGGCAGGGGGCGGCCCAGCCCCAGCATTTT.

This clonotype occurred many times. The V call is TRBV4-1, the J call TRBJ1-5; the D is unclear. Deletions cut 3 bases from V and 3 bases from J, with 12 bases between. CDR1 is MGHRA and CDR2 is YSYEKL in the germline V gene. This CDR3 has 15 residues. The chain's CDR3 is CASSQFDIANQPQHF. The CDR3 nucleotides are TGCGCCAGCAGCCAGTTCGATATAGCCAATCAGCCCCAGCATTTT.

Only a few counts were recorded for this clonotype. The chain has TRBV28 and TRBJ2-2; D gene ambiguous. The CDR3 spans 15 residues. Germline CDR1 and CDR2: MDHEN and SYDVKM. Trimming cost V 7 bases and J 1 base, with 13 bases left between them. The DNA of the CDR3 is TGTGCCAGCAATGGGTGGAGAGGGAACACCGGGGAGCTGTTTTTT. As protein: CASNGWRGNTGELFF.

This clonotype was found many times. The chain joins TRBV4-3 to TRBJ2-6; 12 bases agree with TRBD1. The germline V gene has CDR1 LGHNA and CDR2 YSLEER. The CDR3 totals 18 residues. The junction had 7 bases not matched to a gene; V was cut back by 7 bases and J by 0 bases. The CDR3 sequence: CASTEGTGGSSGANVLTF. For the CDR3, the DNA is TGCGCCAGCACAGAGGGGACAGGGGGCTCCTCTGGGGCCAACGTCCTGACTTTC.

The CDR3 sequence: CASSQFLASYNEQFF. The CDR3 DNA follows: TGTGCCAGCAGCCAATTCCTAGCCTCCTACAATGAGCAGTTCTTC. The V and J genes are TRBV14 and TRBJ2-1; tentative D call: TRBD2 (5 bases). CDR3 length: 15 amino acids. The germline V gene encodes CDR1 SGHDN and CDR2 FVKESK. Between the trimmed V and J ends, which lost 2 bases and 0 bases, there was a span of 8 bases.

This clonotype has at least ten counts. The rearrangement links TRBV7-2 to TRBJ2-7, with D perhaps matching TRBD2 (7 bases). Trimming left V 5 bases short and J 4 bases short, with 18 bases between. The CDR3 contains 15 residues. CDR1 and CDR2 from the germline V gene are SGHTA and FQGNSA. CDR3 protein: CASSPGRGSRYEQYF. The CDR3 DNA is TGTGCCAGCAGCCCGGGGAGGGGGAGCCGATACGAGCAGTACTTC.

V gene TRBV28 combines with J gene TRBJ2-3, with D possibly TRBD1 on 7 matching bases. This CDR3 contains 17 residues. V was trimmed by 6 bases and J by 8 bases, leaving 27 bases between them. Germline CDR1 is MDHEN and CDR2 is SYDVKM. CDR3 region: CASRLHRGTAVASTQYF. For the CDR3, the DNA is TGTGCCAGCAGACTCCACCGGGGGACAGCCGTCGCAAGTACGCAGTATTTT.

This clonotype has a count of ten or more. The rearrangement joins TRBV12-3 or TRBV12-4 to TRBJ2-7, with TRBD1 identical over 8 bases. CDR3 size: 16 residues. Trimming at V came to 5 bases and at J to 1 base, leaving 10 bases not matched to a gene. This CDR3 reads CASSPITRDRSYEQYF. The CDR3 DNA reads as TGTGCCAGCAGTCCAATAACGAGGGACAGGTCCTACGAGCAGTACTTC.

On this clonotype: This sequence may be a read error, since a much larger clone differs from it by one base. The conserved final phenylalanine or tryptophan is absent from the CDR3, which likely points to a read error. The V gene is TRBV2, the J gene TRBJ2-7, with 7 bases identical to TRBD1. The germline gives CDR1 SNHLY, CDR2 FYNNEI. This CDR3 contains 14 residues. With 6 bases clipped from V and 1 base from J, the junction kept 6 bases outside the gene matches. Written as DNA, the CDR3 is TGTGCCAGCAGGACAGGGTTCCAATCCTACGAGCAGTACTTA. Its protein is CASRTGFQSYEQYL.

Remarks on this clonotype: A much bigger clone sits one base away, suggesting this may be a read error. The chain carries TRBV20-1 and TRBJ2-5; 12 nucleotides line up with TRBD2. This CDR3 has 16 amino acids. The germline CDR1 and CDR2 sequences are DFQATT and SNEGSKA (reference sequence). Written as DNA, the CDR3 is TGCAGTGCAACGCCCTATGGACTAGCGGGAACAGAGCCCCAGTACTTC. The encoded protein is CSATPYGLAGTEPQYF.

This chain links TRBV29-1 with TRBJ2-7, with D perhaps being TRBD1 or TRBD2 (6 bases each). Per the germline V gene, CDR1 is SQVTM and CDR2 is ANQGSEA. Trimming pared 6 bases from V and 2 bases from J, leaving 14 bases between. The CDR3 has 13 residues. The CDR3 region is CSVAKGGTYEQYF. DNA of the CDR3: TGCAGCGTGGCGAAGGGGGGAACCTACGAGCAGTACTTC.

This clonotype was recorded a few times. The rearrangement joins TRBV12-3 or TRBV12-4 to TRBJ2-5; D possibly matches TRBD1 or TRBD2 (6 bases each). This CDR3 has 15 amino acids. V lost 5 bases, J lost 5 bases, and 18 bases lay in between. The CDR3 DNA reads TGTGCCAGCAGTACCAGCTGGGGGGCCAGGGAGACCCAGTACTTC. Its protein product is CASSTSWGARETQYF.

This clonotype has a count of ten or more. The V and J genes are TRBV7-2 and TRBJ1-1, with unresolved D. The germline V gene has CDR1 SGHTA and CDR2 FQGNSA. There are 12 residues in the CDR3. V lost 3 bases, J lost 3 bases, and 5 bases lay in between. CDR3: CASSFEDTEAFF. Here the CDR3 DNA reads TGTGCCAGCAGCTTTGAGGACACTGAAGCTTTCTTT.

Of note for this clonotype: The junction differs from germline at one of its ends, possibly a read error. The chain recombines TRBV4-3 with TRBJ2-3; TRBD2 might be the D (7 bases). The length of the CDR3 is 17 residues. Germline CDR1 and CDR2: LGHNA and YSLEER. Here the CDR3 DNA reads TGCGCCAGCAGCCAAGAGCTGCCGGGGGGCGGCCCAGCTCCGCCGTCTTTT. Amino acid sequence: CASSQELPGGGPAPPSF.

This clonotype has a count of ten or more. The junction shows a germline mismatch at one end, possibly a read error. The V gene is TRBV2, the J gene TRBJ2-7; possibly TRBD1 for D (6 bases). The CDR3 is 11 residues long. The germline V gene has CDR1 SNHLY and CDR2 FYNNEI. Here the CDR3 reads CASSEFRDILF. CDR3 nucleotides: TGTGCCAGCAGTGAGTTCCGGGACATCCTCTTC.

For this clonotype: This sequence may be a read error, since a much larger clone differs from it by one base. This sequence joins TRBV7-9 and TRBJ1-1; no firm D call. The V and J ends lost 4 bases and 4 bases respectively, with 16 bases between them. CDR1 and CDR2 from the germline V gene are SEHNR and FQNEAQ (reference sequence). The CDR3 spans 15 residues. The CDR3 here is CASSSHDAWGTEAFF. Written as DNA, the CDR3 is TGTGCCAGCAGCTCGCATGACGCCTGGGGCACTGAAGCTTTCTTT.

There are many counts of this clonotype. The J gene is TRBJ2-3, the V gene TRBV19; D might be TRBD2 (5 bases). V lost 5 bases and J 0 bases, leaving 18 bases between the germline ends. Germline CDR1 LNHDA, CDR2 SQIVND (reference sequence). The CDR3 length is 17 residues. In DNA, the CDR3 is TGTGCCAGTAGTTCGGTGGTGACGGGATTTAGCACAGATACGCAGTATTTT. Translation gives CASSSVVTGFSTDTQYF.

The sample holds many counts of this clonotype. V and J are TRBV4-3 and TRBJ2-1; 12 positions match TRBD2. CDR1 and CDR2 (germline): LGHNA, YSLEER. The V and J ends lost 0 bases and 2 bases, in that order; junction bases with no gene match: 2. The length of the CDR3 is 17 residues. For the CDR3, the DNA is TGCGCCAGCAGCCAAGAACTAGCGGGAGGTGCCTACAATGAGCAGTTCTTC. It specifies CASSQELAGGAYNEQFF.